This T cell receptor beta chain was observed in a study of T-cell memory formation after mild COVID-19. Turning to the study itself: Largely, TCR clusters stayed within a single donor. The study's findings and limits: There were some responding clones in pre-infection memory, which suggested that cross-reactive memory had joined. The second-wave clones peaking on day 37 were not confirmed as SARS-CoV-2-specific. Clones contracting day 15 to 85 were balanced CD4/CD8; later expanders leaned CD4+.

Germline V gene sequence: CDR1 SGHDT, CDR2 YYEEEE. The V gene end was trimmed by 0 bases and the J gene end by 3 bases; junction bases not matched to a gene: 4. The CDR3 is 15 residues long. Concerning this clonotype: Its antigen is currently unknown.

TCRdb reprocessed the 5' RACE reads via MiXCR and lists one record per CDR3 protein. This sample carries 430,000 or so distinct CDR3 sequences, nearly 25% of them seen once, and the ten largest clones take about an eighth. The clonotype was recovered from an adult woman who had mild COVID-19 (a few samples of this study predate the infection). Cell type and time point are not known. The specimen sequenced was PBMCs or a T cell subset sorted from them (not recorded which). The J gene is TRBJ1-2, the V gene TRBV5-6; 8 bases are shared with TRBD1. The CDR3 DNA sequence: TGTGCCAGCAGCTTGGCGGACAGGGTACACTATGGCTACACCTTC. Translated, it gives CASSLADRVHYGYTF.